This TCR beta chain was observed in a study of CD8+CD57+ T cells in acquired aplastic anemia. Researchers used genomic DNA as the template to profile TCR beta VDJ and CDR3. MiXCR, applied by TCRdb to the reads, yields one record per CDR3 protein. Found here are 130,000 or so distinct CDR3 sequences, 41% of them singletons; the top ten hold 8% to 8.5%. CDR1 is SQVTM and CDR2 is ANQGSEA in the germline V gene. V lost 4 bases, J lost 8 bases, and 14 bases lay in between. The CDR3 runs to 13 residues. This clonotype showed up many times. The chain has TRBV29-1 and TRBJ1-4; tentative D call: TRBD1 (5 bases). This receptor was identified in a human donor in good health, serving as a control. Material for sequencing was sorted CD4+, CD8+, or CD8+CD57+ T cells (not recorded which) from PBMCs. The CDR3: CSVAPGGGEKLFF. The CDR3 DNA reads TGCAGCGTTGCCCCCGGGGGTGGGGAAAAACTGTTTTTT.